The present T cell receptor (beta chain) was sequenced within a study of cytomegalovirus exposure and HLA in healthy donors. Study findings and constraints: A previous analysis found most TCR beta V segments productive roughly 87% or roughly 30% of the time. A later analysis linked a missense DCLRE1C variant to TCR beta V- and J-gene trimming.

Every donor was a healthy person donating bone marrow. Trimming removed 4 bases from V and 4 bases from J; junction bases left unmatched: 3. The CDR3 is 14 amino acids. CDR1 and CDR2 from the germline V gene are ENHRY and SYGVKD. The PCR made use of 60 Vbeta and 13 Jbeta primers. Repertoires were generated with immunoSEQ multiplex PCR, while TCRdb's copy carries only in-frame clones and drops some. The listing records approximately 100,000 clones. Concerning this clone itself: Its antigen is unknown.

The chain has TRBV10-3 and TRBJ1-1, with 10 bases that match TRBD1. This TCR came from a man aged 50-60 years in good health and CMV-seronegative. The sample consisted of PBMCs. The CDR3 region is CAISAGTGATEAFF. DNA for the CDR3: TGTGCCATCAGTGCGGGGACAGGGGCCACTGAAGCTTTCTTT.